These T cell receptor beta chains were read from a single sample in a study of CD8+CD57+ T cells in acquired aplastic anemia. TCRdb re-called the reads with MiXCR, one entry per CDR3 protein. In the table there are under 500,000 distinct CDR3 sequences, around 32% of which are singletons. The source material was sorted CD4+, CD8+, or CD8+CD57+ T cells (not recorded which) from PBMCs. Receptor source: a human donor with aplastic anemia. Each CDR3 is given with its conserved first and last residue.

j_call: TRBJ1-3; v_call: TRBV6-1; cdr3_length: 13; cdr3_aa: CASRVSAGNTIYF
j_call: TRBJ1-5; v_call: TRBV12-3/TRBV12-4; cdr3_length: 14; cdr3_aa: CASSLEVKWSPQHF
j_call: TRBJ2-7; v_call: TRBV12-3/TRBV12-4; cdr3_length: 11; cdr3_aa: CASTNFYEQYF
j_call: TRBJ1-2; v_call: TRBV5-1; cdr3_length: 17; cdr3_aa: CASSFSSGLILSGGYTF
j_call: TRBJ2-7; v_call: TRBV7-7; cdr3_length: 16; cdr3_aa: CASSQGGLAASYEQYF
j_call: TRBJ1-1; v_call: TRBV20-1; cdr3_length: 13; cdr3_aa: CSARGLTMGEAFF
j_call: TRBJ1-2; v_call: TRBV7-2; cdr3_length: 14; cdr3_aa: CASSLVTGGRGYTF
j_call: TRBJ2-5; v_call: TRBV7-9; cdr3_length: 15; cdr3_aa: CASSLGGQDLETQYF
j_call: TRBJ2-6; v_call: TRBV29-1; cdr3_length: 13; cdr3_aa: CSVGQGIPNVLTF
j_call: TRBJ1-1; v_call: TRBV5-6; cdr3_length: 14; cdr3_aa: CASSTGGVGTEAFF
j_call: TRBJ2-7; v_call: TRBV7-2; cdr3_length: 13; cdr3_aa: CASSFAGGFGQYF
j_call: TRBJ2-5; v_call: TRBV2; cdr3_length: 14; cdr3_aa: CASSRDGTQETQYF
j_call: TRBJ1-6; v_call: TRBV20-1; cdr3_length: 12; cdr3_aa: CSAIQYNSPLHF
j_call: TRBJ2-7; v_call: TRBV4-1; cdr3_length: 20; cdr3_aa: CASSQDPSGNRISFSYEQYF
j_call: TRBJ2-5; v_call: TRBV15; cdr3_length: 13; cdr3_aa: CATSKDREETQYF
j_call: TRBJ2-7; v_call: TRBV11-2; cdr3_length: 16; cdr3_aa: CASSLVSRGRSYEQYF
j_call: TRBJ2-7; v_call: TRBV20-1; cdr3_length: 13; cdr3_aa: CSARGPVSYEQYF
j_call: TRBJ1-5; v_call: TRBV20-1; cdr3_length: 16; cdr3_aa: CSARGPGQGANQPQHF
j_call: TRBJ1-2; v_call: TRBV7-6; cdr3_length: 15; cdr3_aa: CASSPPRPGAYGYTF
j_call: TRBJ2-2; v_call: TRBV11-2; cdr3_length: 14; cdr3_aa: CASSLRVNTGELFF
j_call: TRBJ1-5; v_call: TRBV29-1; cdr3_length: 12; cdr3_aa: CSVDAPNQPQHF
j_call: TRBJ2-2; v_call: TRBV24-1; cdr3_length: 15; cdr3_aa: CATSDTRALYGELFF
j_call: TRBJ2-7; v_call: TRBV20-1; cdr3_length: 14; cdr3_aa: CSALPGTGNTEQYF
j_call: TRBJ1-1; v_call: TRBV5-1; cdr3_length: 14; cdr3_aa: CASSSGTSNTEAFF
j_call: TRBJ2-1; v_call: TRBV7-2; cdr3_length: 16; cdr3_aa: CASSFRGVRSYNEQFF
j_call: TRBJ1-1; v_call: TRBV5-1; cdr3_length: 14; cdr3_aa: CASSRGSTDTEAFF
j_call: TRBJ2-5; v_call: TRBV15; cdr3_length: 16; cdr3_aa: CATSSEGTSGQETQYF
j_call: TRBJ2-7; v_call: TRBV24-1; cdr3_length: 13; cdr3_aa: CATSDSVPYERYF
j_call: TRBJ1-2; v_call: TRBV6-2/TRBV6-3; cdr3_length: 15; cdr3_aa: CASSYFWESYYGYTF
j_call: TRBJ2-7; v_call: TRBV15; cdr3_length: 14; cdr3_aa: CATFSSGSSYEQYF
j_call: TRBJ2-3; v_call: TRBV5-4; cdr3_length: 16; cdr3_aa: CASSLRPRIDTDTQYF
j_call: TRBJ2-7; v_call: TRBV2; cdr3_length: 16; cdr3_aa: CASKRGLAGGLVEQYF
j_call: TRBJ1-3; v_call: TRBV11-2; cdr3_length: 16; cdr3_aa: CASSLVSTGSGNTIYF
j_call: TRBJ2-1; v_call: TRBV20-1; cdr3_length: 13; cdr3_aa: CSALLAAGGEQFF
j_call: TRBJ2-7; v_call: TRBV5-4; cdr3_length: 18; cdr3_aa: CASSSAGTGGFRPYEQYF
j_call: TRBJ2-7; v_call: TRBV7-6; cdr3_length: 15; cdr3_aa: CASSLGSGRGYEQYF
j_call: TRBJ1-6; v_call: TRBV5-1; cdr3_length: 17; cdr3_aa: CASSVAPTSSYNSPLHF
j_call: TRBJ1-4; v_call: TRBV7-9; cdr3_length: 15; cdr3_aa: CASSRSGRENEKLFF
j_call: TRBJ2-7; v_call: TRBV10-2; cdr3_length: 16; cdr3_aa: CASRITTAGGLYEQYF
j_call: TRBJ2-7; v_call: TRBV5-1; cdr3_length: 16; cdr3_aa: CASSHTGGAIPSEQYF
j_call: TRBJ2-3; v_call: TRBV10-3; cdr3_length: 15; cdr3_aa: CAISDLTGSTDTQYF
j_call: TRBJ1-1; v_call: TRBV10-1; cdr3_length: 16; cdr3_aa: CASSDAGTGRNTEAFF
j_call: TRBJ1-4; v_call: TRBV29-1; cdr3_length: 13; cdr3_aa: CSVQGWANEKLFF
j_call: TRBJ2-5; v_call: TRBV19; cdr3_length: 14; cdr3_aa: CASSIMGQQETQYF
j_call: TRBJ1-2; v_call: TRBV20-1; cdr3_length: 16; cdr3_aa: CSAPPQGATANYGYTF
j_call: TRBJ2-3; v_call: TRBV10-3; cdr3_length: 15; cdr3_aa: CAIRPMGGLGDTQYF
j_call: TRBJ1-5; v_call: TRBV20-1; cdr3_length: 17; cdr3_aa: CSARDVTGKGSNRPQHF
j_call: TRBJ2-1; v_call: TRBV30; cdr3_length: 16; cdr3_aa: CAWSRVAGGVYNEQFF
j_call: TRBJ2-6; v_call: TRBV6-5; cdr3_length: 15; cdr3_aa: CASSYKGPGANVLTF
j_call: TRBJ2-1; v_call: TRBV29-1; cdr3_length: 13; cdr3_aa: CSVASGSYNEQFF
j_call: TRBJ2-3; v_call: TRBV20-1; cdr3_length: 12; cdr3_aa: CSAERLAWTQYF
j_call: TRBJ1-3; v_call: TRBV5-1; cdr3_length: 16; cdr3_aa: CASSLLGTGGTDTIYF
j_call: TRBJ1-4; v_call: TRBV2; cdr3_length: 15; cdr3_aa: CASSGGTGPEKKLFF
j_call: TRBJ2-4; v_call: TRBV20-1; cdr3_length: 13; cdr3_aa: CSAREDRGYIQYF